Listed here is a single T cell receptor (beta chain). Its binding antigen is unknown. Per-nucleotide qualities are absent, and no much larger clonotype sits a single base away. Libraries came from the immunoSEQ multiplex PCR assay. Sourced from immuneACCESS, this table was stored by TCRdb with only in-frame sequences that have V and J called. A share of the clones is absent; for the studies checked, an unresolved V gene accounts for under half, and the remainder has no known explanation. A total of about 150,000 clones appear in this sample, about 94% of them only once. Jointly, the top ten make up around 6.2% of the sample. The germline V gene (reference sequence) supplies CDR1 LGHDT and CDR2 YNNKEL. CDR3 length: 15 amino acids, cysteine to phenylalanine. The sequence is cut down to CDR3 DNA, 45 bases in frame from base 1. V is cut back by 4 bases and J by 8 bases, with 13 bases in the junction unmatched.

The sample originates from a study of control samples from healthy donors and cancer patients (dated by TCRdb to the early 2020s). Rearrangement joined TRBV3-1 (or the pseudogene TRBV3-2) to TRBJ1-2; TRBD1 lines up with 7 middle nucleotides. The TCR originated in a man aged 40-49 years in good health. The sequenced sample consisted of blood. The sequence in DNA is TGTGCCAGCAGCCGGGGAGGGGGCGCCCTCGGGGGCTACACCTTC. Its amino acids are CASSRGGGALGGYTF.